This TCR beta chain was profiled in a study of chemoradiotherapy in HPV16-positive cancers. Produced via immunoSEQ multiplex PCR; TCRdb's table is partial and in-frame only. The data show 1,200 or so clones, 90% seen once. Samples were taken several times over chemoradiotherapy. With respect to this clone: The target antigen is unknown.

Overall study results and limits: Only a couple of HPV16-positive patients supplied the functional HPV-specificity definition. During treatment, candidate HPV-specific clones and E7-related motifs expanded in tumor.

Trimming stripped 0 bases from V and 4 bases from J, with 13 bases between. Germline V lookup: CDR1 MNHEY, CDR2 SVGAGI. The CDR3 totals 15 residues. V gene TRBV6-5 combines with J gene TRBJ2-7; the D is unclear. Sequencing used tumor tissue, obtained from a patient who underwent chemoradiotherapy. The TCR sequence derives from a human donor with HPV-associated anogenital cancer. CDR3 sequence: CASSYSRILEYEQYF. Written as DNA, the CDR3 is TGTGCCAGCAGTTACTCCCGGATCTTAGAATACGAGCAGTACTTC.